This TCR beta chain emerged from a study of T cell repertoires in cytomegalovirus infection. At the level of the study: CMV infection and matching HLA type were both indicated by public TCR beta signatures. Study-wide results and caveats: Using cumulative public TCR beta family frequency, the authors identified those who carried CMV together with the relevant HLA. It was HLA-C-restricted CMV-specific TCR beta clonotypes that dominated the response ex vivo.

Each CDR3 protein is one row after TCRdb ran MiXCR on the reads. The sample holds more than 200,000 distinct CDR3 sequences, approximately 10% seen once. This clonotype was counted many times. Its cognate antigen is unknown. The junction had 15 bases not matched to a gene; V was cut back by 1 base and J by 4 bases. The CDR3 is 18 residues long. Germline CDR1 SGHAT, CDR2 FQNNGV. The rearrangement links TRBV11-2 to TRBJ2-5, with 7 bases matching TRBD2. The source of this sequence is a human donor in good health (CMV status not recorded). Some clones in this sample may be carry-over from other donors' samples. Specimen: PBMCs. The CDR3 region has the DNA TGTGCCAGCAGCTTAGGGACGGTAGCGGGCACCGGGGGAGAGACCCAGTACTTC. It encodes CASSLGTVAGTGGETQYF.